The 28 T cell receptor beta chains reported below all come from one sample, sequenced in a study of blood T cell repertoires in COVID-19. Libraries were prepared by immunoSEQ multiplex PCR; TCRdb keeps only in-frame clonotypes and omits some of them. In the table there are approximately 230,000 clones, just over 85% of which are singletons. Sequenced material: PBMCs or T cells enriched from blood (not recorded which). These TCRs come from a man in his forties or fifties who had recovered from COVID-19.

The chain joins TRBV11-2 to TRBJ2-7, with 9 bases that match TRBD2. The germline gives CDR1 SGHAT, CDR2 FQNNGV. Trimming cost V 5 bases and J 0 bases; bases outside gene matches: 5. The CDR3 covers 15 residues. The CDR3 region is CASSPYSGGSYEQYF. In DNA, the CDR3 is TGTGCCAGCAGCCCCTATAGCGGGGGCTCCTACGAGCAGTACTTC.

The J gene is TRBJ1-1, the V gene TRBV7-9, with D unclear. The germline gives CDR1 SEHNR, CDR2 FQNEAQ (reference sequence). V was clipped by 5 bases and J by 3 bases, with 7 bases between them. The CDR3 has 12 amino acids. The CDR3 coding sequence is TGTGCCAGCAGCCGCAACTACACTGAAGCTTTCTTT. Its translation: CASSRNYTEAFF.

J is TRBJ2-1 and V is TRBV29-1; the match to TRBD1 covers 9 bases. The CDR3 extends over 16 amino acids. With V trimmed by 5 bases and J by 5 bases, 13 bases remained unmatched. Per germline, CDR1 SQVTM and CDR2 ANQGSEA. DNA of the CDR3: TGCAGCGTTCGGGCGGGCCCCGGGACAGGGAACAATGAGCAGTTCTTC. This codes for CSVRAGPGTGNNEQFF.

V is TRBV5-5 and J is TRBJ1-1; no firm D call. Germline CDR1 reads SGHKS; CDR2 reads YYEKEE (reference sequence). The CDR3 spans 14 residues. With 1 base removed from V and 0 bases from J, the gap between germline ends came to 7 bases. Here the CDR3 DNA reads TGTGCCAGCAGCTTGAGCACTCTGAACACTGAAGCTTTCTTT. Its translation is CASSLSTLNTEAFF.

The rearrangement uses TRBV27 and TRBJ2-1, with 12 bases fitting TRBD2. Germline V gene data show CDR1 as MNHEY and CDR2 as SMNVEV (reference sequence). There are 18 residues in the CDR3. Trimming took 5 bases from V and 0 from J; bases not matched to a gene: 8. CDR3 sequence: CASSVDASGRASYNEQFF. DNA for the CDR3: TGTGCCAGCAGTGTAGACGCTAGCGGGAGGGCCTCCTACAATGAGCAGTTCTTC.

DNA for the CDR3: TGTGCCAGCAGTTTAGGGCACCTACTCCACTTT. Translated: CASSLGHLLHF. This chain links TRBV28 with TRBJ1-6; D is ambiguous. CDR1 MDHEN and CDR2 SYDVKM come from the germline V gene. The length of the CDR3 is 11 residues. Trimming removed 2 bases from V and 16 bases from J, with 9 bases in between.

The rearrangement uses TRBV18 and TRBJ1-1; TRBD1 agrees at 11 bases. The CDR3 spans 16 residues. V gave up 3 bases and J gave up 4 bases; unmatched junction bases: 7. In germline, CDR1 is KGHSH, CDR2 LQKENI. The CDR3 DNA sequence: TGTGCCAGCTCACCGACCGGGACAGGGGGGAGCACTGAAGCTTTCTTT. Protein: CASSPTGTGGSTEAFF.

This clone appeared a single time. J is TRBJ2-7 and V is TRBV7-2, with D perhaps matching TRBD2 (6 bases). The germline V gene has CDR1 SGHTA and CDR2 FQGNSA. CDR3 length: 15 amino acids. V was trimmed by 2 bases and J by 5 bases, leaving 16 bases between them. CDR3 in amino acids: CASSLLGGFIDEQYF. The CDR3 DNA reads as TGTGCCAGCAGCTTACTTGGAGGGTTCATCGACGAGCAGTACTTC.

The CDR3 bases are TGTGCCAGCAGCTTTAACAGGAACACTGAAGCTTTCTTT. This encodes CASSFNRNTEAFF. The gene calls are TRBV5-4 and TRBJ1-1; D is undetermined. CDR1 and CDR2 from the germline V gene are SGHNT and YYREEE (reference sequence). There are 13 residues in the CDR3. Trimming cost V 2 bases and J 1 base, with 6 bases left between them.

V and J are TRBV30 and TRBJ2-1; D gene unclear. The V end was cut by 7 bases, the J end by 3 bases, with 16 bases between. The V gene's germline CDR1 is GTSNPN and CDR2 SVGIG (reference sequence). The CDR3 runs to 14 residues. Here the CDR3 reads CASEPPSFYNEQFF. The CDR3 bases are TGTGCCTCGGAGCCCCCGAGTTTCTACAATGAGCAGTTCTTC. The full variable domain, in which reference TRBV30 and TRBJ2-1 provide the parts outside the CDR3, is SQTIHQWPATLVQPVGSPLSLECTVEGTSNPNLYWYRQAAGRGLQLLFYSVGIGQISSEVPQNLSASRPQDRQFILSSKKLLLSDSGFYLCASEPPSFYNEQFFGPGTRLTVL.

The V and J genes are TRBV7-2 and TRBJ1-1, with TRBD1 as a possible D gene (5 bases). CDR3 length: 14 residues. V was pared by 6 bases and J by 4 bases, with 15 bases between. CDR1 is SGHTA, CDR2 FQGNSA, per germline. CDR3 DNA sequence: TGTGCCAGCAGTCTGACAGCGATGGGCACTGAAGCTTTCTTT. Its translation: CASSLTAMGTEAFF.

CDR3: CASSLNRGSGANVLTF. DNA for the CDR3: TGTGCCAGCAGCTTAAACAGGGGCTCTGGGGCCAACGTCCTGACTTTC. The chain has TRBV5-4 and TRBJ2-6, with TRBD1 identical over 7 bases. Trimming took 2 bases from V and 0 from J; bases not matched to a gene: 2. There are 16 residues in the CDR3. The germline CDR1 and CDR2 sequences are SGHNT and YYREEE (reference sequence).

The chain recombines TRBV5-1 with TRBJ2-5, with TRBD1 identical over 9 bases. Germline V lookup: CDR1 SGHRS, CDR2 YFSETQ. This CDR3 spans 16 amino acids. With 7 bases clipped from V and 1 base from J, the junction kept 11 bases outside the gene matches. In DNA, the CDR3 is TGCGCCAGCTCCTCCCTGGGACAGGGAGGCCAAGAGACCCAGTACTTC. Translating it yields CASSSLGQGGQETQYF.

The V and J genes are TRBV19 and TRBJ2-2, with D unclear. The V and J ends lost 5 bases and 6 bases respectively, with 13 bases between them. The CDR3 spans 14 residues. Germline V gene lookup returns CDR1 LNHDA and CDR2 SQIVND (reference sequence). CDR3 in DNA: TGTGCCAGTAGTGCTTTTTCTCAGTCCGGGGAGCTGTTTTTT. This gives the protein CASSAFSQSGELFF.

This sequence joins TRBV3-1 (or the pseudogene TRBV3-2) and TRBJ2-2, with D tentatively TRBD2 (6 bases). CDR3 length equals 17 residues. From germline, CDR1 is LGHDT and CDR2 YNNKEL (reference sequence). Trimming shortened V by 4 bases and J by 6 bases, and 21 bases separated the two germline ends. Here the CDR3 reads CASSPPLAKNWAGELFF. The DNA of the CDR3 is TGTGCCAGCAGCCCCCCACTAGCAAAGAACTGGGCCGGGGAGCTGTTTTTT.

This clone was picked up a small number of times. Here the CDR3 reads CASTQEGLITGELFF. The CDR3 nucleotides read TGTGCCAGCACCCAAGAGGGACTTATAACCGGGGAGCTGTTTTTT. This chain uses TRBV7-6 with TRBJ2-2, with a tentative D call TRBD2 (6 bases). The V and J ends lost 7 bases and 5 bases respectively, with 17 bases between them. This CDR3 comprises 15 residues. Germline loops: CDR1 SGHVS, CDR2 FNYEAQ.

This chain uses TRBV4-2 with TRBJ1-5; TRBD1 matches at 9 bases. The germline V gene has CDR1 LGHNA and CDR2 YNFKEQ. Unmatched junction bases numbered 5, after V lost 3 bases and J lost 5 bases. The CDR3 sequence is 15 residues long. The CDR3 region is CASSHRQGEDQPQHF. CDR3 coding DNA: TGTGCCAGCAGCCATCGACAGGGGGAGGATCAGCCCCAGCATTTT.

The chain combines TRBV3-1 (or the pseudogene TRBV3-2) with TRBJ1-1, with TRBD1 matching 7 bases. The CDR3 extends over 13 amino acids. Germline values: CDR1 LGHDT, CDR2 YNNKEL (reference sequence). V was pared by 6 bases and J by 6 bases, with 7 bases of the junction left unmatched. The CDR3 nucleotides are TGTGCCAGCAGTCCGACAGGGATAGCTGAAGCTTTCTTT. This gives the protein CASSPTGIAEAFF.

For the CDR3, the DNA is TGTGCCAGCAGCCGGGACAGAGTGTGGTCAGATACGCAGTATTTT. Protein: CASSRDRVWSDTQYF. The chain employs TRBV7-2 and TRBJ2-3; 7 bases fit TRBD1. The CDR3 is 15 amino acids. Germline loops: CDR1 SGHTA, CDR2 FQGNSA. J was trimmed by 4 bases and V by 5 bases; bases with no gene match: 9.

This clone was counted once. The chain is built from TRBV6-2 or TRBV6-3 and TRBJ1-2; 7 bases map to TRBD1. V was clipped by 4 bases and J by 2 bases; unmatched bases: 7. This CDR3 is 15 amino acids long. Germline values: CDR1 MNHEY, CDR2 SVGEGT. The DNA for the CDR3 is TGTGCCAGCAGTTCTGGACAGGCTGCGAACTATGGCTACACCTTC. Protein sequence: CASSSGQAANYGYTF.

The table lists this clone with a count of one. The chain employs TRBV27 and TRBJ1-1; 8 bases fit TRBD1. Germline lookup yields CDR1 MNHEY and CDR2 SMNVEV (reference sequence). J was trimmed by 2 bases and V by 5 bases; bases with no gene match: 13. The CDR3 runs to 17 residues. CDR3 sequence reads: CASSTYGQGGGNTEAFF. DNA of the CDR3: TGTGCCAGCAGTACCTACGGACAGGGAGGAGGAAACACTGAAGCTTTCTTT.

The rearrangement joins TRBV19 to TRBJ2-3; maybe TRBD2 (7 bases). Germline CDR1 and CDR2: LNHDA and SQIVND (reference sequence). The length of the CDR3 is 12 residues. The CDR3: CASEGEGDTQYF. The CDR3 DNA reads TGTGCGTCGGAGGGGGAGGGAGATACGCAGTATTTT. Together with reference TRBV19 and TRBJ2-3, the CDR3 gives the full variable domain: DGGITQSPKYLFRKEGQNVTLSCEQNLNHDAMYWYRQDPGQGLRLIYYSQIVNDFQKGDIAEGYSVSREKKESFPLTVTSAQKNPTAFYLCASEGEGDTQYFGPGTRLTVL.

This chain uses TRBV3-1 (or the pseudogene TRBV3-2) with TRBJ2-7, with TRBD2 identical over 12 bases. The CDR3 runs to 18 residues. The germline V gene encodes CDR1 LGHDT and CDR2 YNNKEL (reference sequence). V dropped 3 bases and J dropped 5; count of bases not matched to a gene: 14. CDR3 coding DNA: TGTGCCAGCAGCCAGCTTGGACTAGCGGGACTTGGGGTTGACGAGCAGTACTTC. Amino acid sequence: CASSQLGLAGLGVDEQYF.

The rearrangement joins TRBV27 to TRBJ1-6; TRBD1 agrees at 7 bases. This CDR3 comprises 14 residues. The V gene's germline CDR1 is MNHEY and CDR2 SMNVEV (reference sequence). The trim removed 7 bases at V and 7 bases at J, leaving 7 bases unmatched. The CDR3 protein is CASTVTGANSPLHF. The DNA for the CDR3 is TGTGCCAGCACCGTAACAGGGGCCAATTCACCCCTCCACTTT.

CDR3: CASSYSIQGVGTEAFF. In DNA form, the CDR3 reads TGTGCCAGCAGTTACTCGATCCAGGGTGTGGGAACTGAAGCTTTCTTT. V gene TRBV6-5 combines with J gene TRBJ1-1, with TRBD1 as a possible D gene (5 bases). Germline loops: CDR1 MNHEY, CDR2 SVGAGI. CDR3 length: 16 residues. V was cut by 0 bases and J by 5 bases, with 16 bases left in between.

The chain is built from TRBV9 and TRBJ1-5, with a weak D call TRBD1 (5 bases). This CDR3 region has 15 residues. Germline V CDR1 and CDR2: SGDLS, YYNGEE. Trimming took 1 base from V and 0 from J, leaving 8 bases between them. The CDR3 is CASSVYRFSNQPQHF. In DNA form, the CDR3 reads TGTGCCAGCAGCGTATACAGGTTTAGCAATCAGCCCCAGCATTTT.

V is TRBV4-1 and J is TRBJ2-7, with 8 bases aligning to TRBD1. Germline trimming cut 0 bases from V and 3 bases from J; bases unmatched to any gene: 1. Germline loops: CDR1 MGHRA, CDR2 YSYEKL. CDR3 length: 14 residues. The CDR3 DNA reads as TGCGCCAGCAGCCAAGAGGGACAGGTCTACGAGCAGTACTTC. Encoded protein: CASSQEGQVYEQYF.

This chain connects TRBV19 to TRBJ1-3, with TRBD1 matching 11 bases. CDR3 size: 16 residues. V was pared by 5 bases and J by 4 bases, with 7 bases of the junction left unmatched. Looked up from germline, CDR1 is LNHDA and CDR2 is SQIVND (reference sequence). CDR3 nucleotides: TGTGCCAGTAGTGGCCGGGACAGGGGGAAAGGAAACACCATATATTTT. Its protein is CASSGRDRGKGNTIYF.